Shown below are 24 T cell receptor beta chains from a single sample sequenced in a study of blood T cell repertoires in COVID-19. Produced via immunoSEQ multiplex PCR; TCRdb's table is partial and in-frame only. The table has some 340,000 clones, more than 70% seen once. Sequencing was carried out using PBMCs or T cells enriched from blood (not recorded which). The receptor set was obtained from a woman in her thirties who had recovered from COVID-19.

This chain uses TRBV5-1 with TRBJ1-1, with no clear D. The germline V gene encodes CDR1 SGHRS and CDR2 YFSETQ. The V gene lost 1 base and the J gene lost 0 bases, with 7 bases spanning the gap. The CDR3 contains 14 residues. The CDR3 nucleotides are TGCGCCAGCAGCTTGAATCAGGTGAACACTGAAGCTTTCTTT. Its protein product is CASSLNQVNTEAFF.

This chain joins TRBV30 and TRBJ1-5, with D perhaps TRBD1 (5 bases). Germline lookup yields CDR1 GTSNPN and CDR2 SVGIG (reference sequence). This CDR3 region has 13 residues. V shed 0 bases and J shed 5 bases, with 8 bases lying between them. DNA for the CDR3: TGTGCCTGGAGTGTAGGGGTGCATCAGCCCCAGCATTTT. Encoded protein: CAWSVGVHQPQHF.

The chain combines TRBV29-1 with TRBJ2-1; perhaps TRBD1 as D (6 bases). The length of the CDR3 is 13 residues. V shed 5 bases and J shed 6 bases, with 14 bases lying between them. Germline loops: CDR1 SQVTM, CDR2 ANQGSEA. CDR3 DNA: TGCAGCGTTCATCAGGGGTCTGTCAATGAGCAGTTCTTC. Amino acid sequence: CSVHQGSVNEQFF.

V is TRBV15 and J is TRBJ1-2, with D possibly being TRBD1 (5 bases). V was shortened by 8 bases and J by 3 bases, with 16 bases between the two germline ends. The CDR3 spans 14 residues. The germline gives CDR1 LNHNV, CDR2 YYDKDF (reference sequence). The CDR3: CATRLVGADYGYTF. CDR3 in DNA: TGTGCCACCCGCTTGGTAGGGGCGGACTATGGCTACACCTTC. Full variable domain (outside the CDR3, taken from reference TRBV15 and TRBJ1-2): DAMVIQNPRYQVTQFGKPVTLSCSQTLNHNVMYWYQQKSSQAPKLLFHYYDKDFNNEADTPDNFQSRRPNTSFCFLDIRSPGLGDTAMYLCATRLVGADYGYTFGSGTRLTVV.

CDR3 DNA: TGTGCCAGCAGCTTATCACAAGGCACAGATACGCAGTATTTT. Its translation: CASSLSQGTDTQYF. V gene TRBV7-2 combines with J gene TRBJ2-3; no definite D call. This CDR3 is built from 14 residues. Trimming stripped 2 bases from V and 1 base from J, with 7 bases between. The germline gives CDR1 SGHTA, CDR2 FQGNSA.

The V and J genes are TRBV12-3 or TRBV12-4 and TRBJ1-2; TRBD1 agrees at 7 bases. V was clipped by 1 base and J by 9 bases; unmatched bases: 2. The CDR3 runs 12 residues. CDR3 coding DNA: TGTGCCAGCAGTTTAGGGACAGGACGCTACACCTTC. It codes for CASSLGTGRYTF.

The V gene is TRBV5-1, the J gene TRBJ1-2; no definite D call. The germline V gene has CDR1 SGHRS and CDR2 YFSETQ. CDR3 size: 14 residues. V was pared by 3 bases and J by 5 bases, with 14 bases between. The CDR3 nucleotides read TGCGCCAGCAGCTCGACATGGGAGGGTTATGGCTACACCTTC. This gives the protein CASSSTWEGYGYTF.

The V gene is TRBV9, the J gene TRBJ2-2; 9 nucleotides line up with TRBD1. The CDR3 covers 15 residues. The V gene end was trimmed by 3 bases and the J gene end by 4 bases; junction bases not matched to a gene: 4. Germline V gene sequence: CDR1 SGDLS, CDR2 YYNGEE. The CDR3 DNA follows: TGTGCCAGCAGCGACAGGGGGCCGGTCACCGGGGAGCTGTTTTTT. Translation gives CASSDRGPVTGELFF.

The chain recombines TRBV2 with TRBJ2-1, with 10 bases aligning to TRBD2. Trimming took 7 bases from V and 10 from J; bases not matched to a gene: 10. The CDR3 spans 14 residues. Germline V gives CDR1 SNHLY, CDR2 FYNNEI. The CDR3 DNA is TGTGCCAGCATCGAGAGCGGGGGGGTGTTAGAGCAGTTCTTC. This translates into CASIESGGVLEQFF.

The chain couples TRBV19 to TRBJ2-7, with TRBD1 matching over 9 bases. The CDR3 loop spans 15 amino acids. Germline loops: CDR1 LNHDA, CDR2 SQIVND (reference sequence). The junction had 9 bases not matched to a gene; V was cut back by 6 bases and J by 3 bases. The CDR3 region has the DNA TGTGCCAGTAGAGAAACAGGGGGCGAAGGCTACGAGCAGTACTTC. Its protein product is CASRETGGEGYEQYF.

This chain uses TRBV3-1 (or the pseudogene TRBV3-2) with TRBJ1-1; 7 bases fit TRBD1. Germline V gene sequence: CDR1 LGHDT, CDR2 YNNKEL (reference sequence). V dropped 1 base and J dropped 4; count of bases not matched to a gene: 9. This CDR3 contains 16 residues. The CDR3 region is CASSQARRQGGTEAFF. The DNA of the CDR3 is TGTGCCAGCAGCCAAGCTAGGCGACAGGGAGGCACTGAAGCTTTCTTT.

This rearrangement joins TRBV10-3 to TRBJ2-2, with a possible D match to TRBD1 (8 bases). The CDR3 has 14 amino acids. The germline V gene encodes CDR1 ENHRY and CDR2 SYGVKD. The CDR3 reads CAITGGERTGELFF. CDR3 DNA: TGTGCTATAACAGGGGGGGAGAGGACCGGGGAGCTGTTTTTT.

The chain has TRBV4-3 and TRBJ1-2, with 9 bases matching TRBD1. Germline CDR1 is LGHNA and CDR2 is YSLEER. The CDR3 has 14 amino acids. Trimming at V came to 1 base and at J to 7 bases, leaving 4 bases not matched to a gene. CDR3 sequence (DNA): TGCGCCAGCAGCCAAGCAACAGGGGGCAGTGGCTACACCTTC. Translated, it gives CASSQATGGSGYTF.

The chain employs TRBV18 and TRBJ2-3; 7 nucleotides line up with TRBD1. This CDR3 is 14 amino acids long. The V gene end was trimmed by 6 bases and the J gene end by 5 bases; junction bases not matched to a gene: 8. Germline assignment: CDR1 KGHSH and CDR2 LQKENI. The CDR3 bases are TGTGCCAGCTCCCCGCCGACAGGGCGAGATACGCAGTATTTT. Translation gives CASSPPTGRDTQYF.

The rearrangement joins TRBV5-1 to TRBJ1-4; tentatively, D is TRBD1 (6 bases). V shed 3 bases and J shed 7 bases, with 19 bases lying between them. Germline values: CDR1 SGHRS, CDR2 YFSETQ. This CDR3 spans 16 amino acids. The CDR3 here is CASSWGGQIRGEKLFF. The CDR3 DNA sequence: TGCGCCAGCAGCTGGGGGGGCCAAATTCGAGGTGAAAAACTGTTTTTT.

The V and J genes are TRBV5-5 and TRBJ1-1, with 7 bases lining up with TRBD1. The V and J ends lost 3 bases and 4 bases, in that order; junction bases with no gene match: 6. The CDR3 spans 14 residues. CDR1 and CDR2 (germline): SGHKS, YYEKEE (reference sequence). CDR3 in amino acids: CASSYRRGATEAFF. The CDR3 nucleotides are TGTGCCAGCAGCTACCGCAGGGGGGCCACTGAAGCTTTCTTT.

CDR3 loop: CTSSQDLEVQQYF. The CDR3 nucleotides read TGCACCAGCAGCCAAGATCTTGAGGTTCAACAGTACTTC. The J gene is TRBJ2-7, the V gene TRBV1; TRBD2, the table's D call, was not compared with the DNA. TRBV1 is labeled a pseudogene. The CDR3 has 13 residues.

This clone was observed a few times. The rearrangement joins TRBV10-3 to TRBJ1-3; 7 positions agree with TRBD1. V was clipped by 2 bases and J by 4 bases; unmatched bases: 2. This CDR3 contains 14 residues. Germline CDR1 and CDR2: ENHRY and SYGVKD. In DNA form, the CDR3 reads TGTGCCATCAGTGAGGTGGACAGGGGAAACACCATATATTTT. This encodes CAISEVDRGNTIYF.

This chain links TRBV6-5 with TRBJ1-2; no definite D call. The V end was cut by 5 bases, the J end by 4 bases, with 11 bases between. Germline CDR1 is MNHEY and CDR2 is SVGAGI. This CDR3 has 13 residues. CDR3: CASSPLRTYGYTF. CDR3 sequence (DNA): TGTGCCAGCAGTCCTCTAAGAACCTATGGCTACACCTTC.

The rearrangement uses TRBV5-6 and TRBJ1-1, with no clear D. Germline V lookup: CDR1 SGHDT, CDR2 YYEEEE. V lost 4 bases and J lost 4, with 11 bases in between. The CDR3 is 13 residues long. The CDR3 protein is CASSLAVVTEAFF. The CDR3 region has the DNA TGTGCCAGCAGCCTTGCAGTCGTCACTGAAGCTTTCTTT.

This sequence joins TRBV29-1 and TRBJ1-1; TRBD1 agrees at 10 bases. The germline gives CDR1 SQVTM, CDR2 ANQGSEA. This CDR3 is 15 amino acids long. V shed 5 bases and J 4 bases; nucleotides not matched to a gene: 10. The CDR3: CSVRDRGFWSTEAFF. In DNA, the CDR3 is TGCAGCGTTCGGGACAGGGGATTTTGGAGCACTGAAGCTTTCTTT.

The chain has TRBV11-2 and TRBJ2-1; 9 nucleotides match TRBD2. Germline CDR1 SGHAT, CDR2 FQNNGV. The CDR3 loop spans 18 amino acids. V shed 5 bases, J shed 15 bases, and the junction held 26 bases outside the gene matches. CDR3 loop: CASSDSPSLRGGGVSSFF. CDR3 coding DNA: TGTGCCAGCAGCGACTCTCCTTCTCTCCGAGGCGGGGGGGTTTCGTCGTTCTTC.

This clone turned up a few times. This sequence joins TRBV7-6 and TRBJ2-7, with TRBD2 matching 9 bases. The V gene's germline CDR1 is SGHVS and CDR2 FNYEAQ. V was pared by 5 bases and J by 3 bases, with 5 bases of the junction left unmatched. There are 14 residues in the CDR3. The CDR3 region is CASSISGGYYEQYF. CDR3 sequence (DNA): TGTGCCAGCAGCATTAGCGGGGGCTACTACGAGCAGTACTTC. The full variable domain, its missing parts supplied by reference TRBV7-6 and TRBJ2-7, is GAGVSQSPRYKVTKRGQDVALRCDPISGHVSLYWYRQALGQGPEFLTYFNYEAQQDKSGLPNDRFSAERPEGSISTLTIQRTEQRDSAMYRCASSISGGYYEQYFGPGTRLTVT.

This clone was observed a few times. J is TRBJ1-1 and V is TRBV4-1; TRBD1 agrees at 7 bases. The CDR3 covers 15 residues. After removal of 0 bases from V and 1 base from J, the junction contained 2 bases not matched to a gene. Germline values: CDR1 MGHRA, CDR2 YSYEKL. The CDR3 bases are TGCGCCAGCAGCCAAGACCCAGGGGGGAACACTGAAGCTTTCTTT. It codes for CASSQDPGGNTEAFF.